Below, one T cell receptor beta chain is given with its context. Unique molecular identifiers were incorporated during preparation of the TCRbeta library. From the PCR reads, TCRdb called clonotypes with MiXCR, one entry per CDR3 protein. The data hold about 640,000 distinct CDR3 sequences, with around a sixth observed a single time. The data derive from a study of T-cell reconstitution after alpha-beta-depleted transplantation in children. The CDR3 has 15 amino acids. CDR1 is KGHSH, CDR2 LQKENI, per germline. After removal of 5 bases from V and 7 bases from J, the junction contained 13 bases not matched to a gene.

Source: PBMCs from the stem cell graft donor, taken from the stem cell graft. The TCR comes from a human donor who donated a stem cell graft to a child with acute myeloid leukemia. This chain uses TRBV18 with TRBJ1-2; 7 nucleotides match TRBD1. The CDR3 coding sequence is TGTGCCAGCTCAGAAACAGGGGCCGGGTTTGGTGGCTACACCTTC. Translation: CASSETGAGFGGYTF.